There are many counts of the clone carrying this T cell receptor (beta chain). The sample comes from a study of T cell repertoires in cytomegalovirus infection. MiXCR, run by TCRdb on the reads, gives a single entry per CDR3 protein. The sample gives about 320,000 distinct CDR3 sequences, 8% to 10% of which show up once; about 4.5% is in the top ten. The length of the CDR3 is 12 residues. Trimming took 9 bases from V and 6 from J, leaving 12 bases between them. The germline V gene encodes CDR1 MDHEN and CDR2 SYDVKM. Sequenced: PBMCs. This TCR was sampled from a human donor in good health (CMV status not recorded). Some clones in this sample may be carry-over from other donors' samples. This chain connects TRBV28 to TRBJ1-5, with D possibly TRBD1 on 6 matching bases. CDR3 coding DNA: TGTGCCAGTAGAACAGGGATTCAGCCCCAGCATTTT. Protein: CASRTGIQPQHF.